These 25 T cell receptor beta chains came from one sample sequenced in a study of T cells in tumors and immune-related adverse events. Method: immunoSEQ multiplex PCR; TCRdb's copy keeps in-frame clones and lacks some. Among more than 10,000 clones listed, around 90% were seen once. Here the sequenced sample was lymph node tissue, taken from a patient treated with anti-PD-1 therapy. These receptor sequences come from a female donor with metastatic renal cell carcinoma.

The rearrangement uses TRBV15 and TRBJ1-2; 8 positions agree with TRBD1. Germline CDR1 is LNHNV and CDR2 is YYDKDF (reference sequence). The CDR3 has 17 amino acids. Trimming cost V 3 bases and J 4 bases; bases outside gene matches: 13. CDR3: CATSSEMARTGSYGYTF. DNA of the CDR3: TGTGCCACCAGCAGCGAGATGGCCCGGACAGGGAGCTATGGCTACACCTTC.

V gene TRBV4-3 combines with J gene TRBJ2-3; 8 bases agree with TRBD2. Germline-derived CDR1 and CDR2 are LGHNA and YSLEER. The CDR3 runs 16 residues. V was clipped by 4 bases and J by 4 bases; unmatched bases: 10. CDR3 coding DNA: TGCGCCAGCAGCCCCGCAAGGCCGGGGGGGGCAGATACGCAGTATTTT. Protein product: CASSPARPGGADTQYF.

The V call is TRBV6-6, the J call TRBJ2-3, with TRBD1 matching 7 bases. V shed 6 bases and J 2 bases; nucleotides not matched to a gene: 2. This CDR3 spans 13 amino acids. The V gene's germline CDR1 is MNHNY and CDR2 SVGAGI (reference sequence). The CDR3 DNA follows: TGTGCCAGCAGGACAGGGTACACAGATACGCAGTATTTT. This encodes CASRTGYTDTQYF.

The chain is built from TRBV28 and TRBJ2-7; D possibly matches TRBD1 or TRBD2 (7 bases each). The V gene's germline CDR1 is MDHEN and CDR2 SYDVKM. Trimming took off 3 bases at V and 2 bases at J, with 14 bases between the two ends. The CDR3 spans 15 residues. CDR3 sequence reads: CASSFGQGGAYEQYF. The CDR3 nucleotides are TGTGCCAGCAGTTTCGGGCAGGGGGGGGCCTACGAGCAGTACTTC.

This chain uses TRBV5-5 with TRBJ2-3, with a possible D match to TRBD1 (6 bases). Trimming took off 4 bases at V and 1 base at J, with 16 bases between the two ends. From germline, CDR1 is SGHKS and CDR2 YYEKEE (reference sequence). There are 16 residues in the CDR3. The CDR3: CASSRNREVRTDTQYF. CDR3 sequence (DNA): TGTGCCAGCAGCCGGAACAGGGAAGTTCGCACAGATACGCAGTATTTT.

The V gene is TRBV9, the J gene TRBJ1-1, with D uncertain. Trimming took off 4 bases at V and 3 bases at J, with 10 bases between the two ends. The CDR3 sequence is 13 residues long. Looked up from germline, CDR1 is SGDLS and CDR2 is YYNGEE. The CDR3 coding sequence is TGTGCCAGCAGCTACGGACGGTACACTGAAGCTTTCTTT. This gives the protein CASSYGRYTEAFF.

This CDR3 reads CASSLAHSPLHF. In nucleotides, the CDR3 is TGTGCCAGCAGCTTAGCGCACTCACCCCTCCACTTT. The rearrangement links TRBV7-8 to TRBJ1-6; D is unresolved. Germline lookup yields CDR1 SGHVS and CDR2 FQNEAQ. CDR3 length: 12 amino acids. Deletions cut 0 bases from V and 10 bases from J, with 4 bases between.

The chain links TRBV5-1 to TRBJ2-7; 9 bases map to TRBD1. V lost 6 bases and J lost 5; bases outside the gene matches: 9. Germline values: CDR1 SGHRS, CDR2 YFSETQ. CDR3 length: 14 residues. Written as DNA, the CDR3 is TGCGCCAGCACAAGGACAGGGGTGTACCACGAGCAGTACTTC. Translation: CASTRTGVYHEQYF.

The chain links TRBV11-2 to TRBJ1-5; 8 positions agree with TRBD1. The trim removed 3 bases at V and 4 bases at J, leaving 8 bases unmatched. This CDR3 has 16 amino acids. Per the germline V gene, CDR1 is SGHAT and CDR2 is FQNNGV. Here the CDR3 DNA reads TGTGCCAGCAGCTTCCGACAGGGGCAGCGGAATCAGCCCCAGCATTTT. Translated: CASSFRQGQRNQPQHF.

The CDR3 bases are TGTGCCACCAGCAGAGGGGGATTTAGCGGGAGCTCGGGGGTTGAGCAGTTCTTC. Protein product: CATSRGGFSGSSGVEQFF. The rearrangement links TRBV15 to TRBJ2-1, with 9 nucleotides matching TRBD2. The junction had 16 bases not matched to a gene; V was cut back by 1 base and J by 9 bases. CDR1 LNHNV and CDR2 YYDKDF come from the germline V gene (reference sequence). The CDR3 spans 18 residues.

The chain has TRBV5-5 and TRBJ2-5; D not certain. Germline V lookup: CDR1 SGHKS, CDR2 YYEKEE (reference sequence). With 2 bases removed from V and 1 base from J, the gap between germline ends came to 12 bases. This CDR3 has 15 amino acids. DNA of the CDR3: TGTGCCAGCAGCTTACTACTTGCGGTCCAAGAGACCCAGTACTTC. This gives the protein CASSLLLAVQETQYF.

The genes are TRBV6-1 and TRBJ1-3, with D unclear. Germline V gene lookup returns CDR1 MNHNS and CDR2 SASEGT. The CDR3 runs 15 residues. Trimming cost V 2 bases and J 3 bases, with 11 bases left between them. CDR3 region: CASSEWRVGGNTIYF. CDR3 DNA sequence: TGTGCCAGCAGTGAATGGCGGGTTGGTGGAAACACCATATATTTT.

V and J are TRBV5-1 and TRBJ1-2; TRBD1 aligns across 8 bases. This CDR3 contains 15 residues. Germline assignment: CDR1 SGHRS and CDR2 YFSETQ. Trimming took 0 bases from V and 5 from J; bases not matched to a gene: 6. CDR3 bases: TGCGCCAGCAGCTTGGAGACAGGGGTGGGGTATGGCTACACCTTC. It translates to CASSLETGVGYGYTF.

This clone is a singleton in its sample. The chain employs TRBV28 and TRBJ1-1, with no clear D. The CDR3 runs 11 residues. Trimming shortened V by 7 bases and J by 1 base, and 4 bases separated the two germline ends. CDR1 and CDR2 (germline): MDHEN, SYDVKM. CDR3 loop: CASTGNTEAFF. The CDR3 nucleotides are TGTGCCAGCACCGGGAACACTGAAGCTTTCTTT.

The chain carries TRBV7-9 and TRBJ1-4, with D unresolved. Trimming stripped 7 bases from V and 0 bases from J, with 6 bases between. This CDR3 is 13 amino acids long. From germline, CDR1 is SEHNR and CDR2 FQNEAQ (reference sequence). CDR3 sequence (DNA): TGTGCCAGCACAGGTGCAACTAATGAAAAACTGTTTTTT. Its translation is CASTGATNEKLFF.

The V and J genes are TRBV7-9 and TRBJ2-1, with D unclear. This CDR3 spans 14 amino acids. Germline loops: CDR1 SEHNR, CDR2 FQNEAQ (reference sequence). V lost 0 bases to trimming and J lost 5 bases, with 8 bases between them. CDR3 protein: CASSLAGRDNEQFF. The CDR3 bases are TGTGCCAGCAGCTTAGCCGGACGTGACAATGAGCAGTTCTTC.

J is TRBJ1-1 and V is TRBV28; TRBD1 agrees at 7 bases. With 4 bases clipped from V and 1 base from J, the junction kept 6 bases outside the gene matches. Germline values: CDR1 MDHEN, CDR2 SYDVKM. The CDR3 runs 15 residues. CDR3 in DNA: TGTGCCAGCAGTTCCCTCCACAGGGGGAACACTGAAGCTTTCTTT. Residues: CASSSLHRGNTEAFF.

The chain links TRBV2 to TRBJ2-7, with a weak D call TRBD1 (5 bases). This CDR3 region has 17 residues. Germline V lookup: CDR1 SNHLY, CDR2 FYNNEI. V was trimmed by 2 bases and J by 2 bases, leaving 19 bases between them. The CDR3 loop reads CASSENSSPQVTYEQYF. The CDR3 DNA sequence: TGTGCCAGCAGTGAAAATAGTTCCCCACAGGTTACCTACGAGCAGTACTTC. The variable domain in full, with the rest retrieved from reference TRBV2 and TRBJ2-7, is EPEVTQTPSHQVTQMGQEVILRCVPISNHLYFYWYRQILGQKVEFLVSFYNNEISEKSEIFDDQFSVERPDGSNFTLKIRSTKLEDSAMYFCASSENSSPQVTYEQYFGPGTRLTVT.

This clone turned up a few times. The chain has TRBV5-1 and TRBJ2-1; D may be TRBD2 (6 bases). Trimming removed 4 bases at V and 1 base at J, with 9 bases between. The germline V gene encodes CDR1 SGHRS and CDR2 YFSETQ. The CDR3 extends over 14 amino acids. The DNA for the CDR3 is TGCGCCAGCAGCCCCGGGACTTCCTACAATGAGCAGTTCTTC. Its translation: CASSPGTSYNEQFF.

This clone is a singleton in its sample. The rearrangement uses TRBV27 and TRBJ2-1; D may be TRBD2 (6 bases). Trimming left V 2 bases short and J 5 bases short, with 19 bases between. This CDR3 region has 17 residues. CDR1 and CDR2 from the germline V gene are MNHEY and SMNVEV (reference sequence). The DNA for the CDR3 is TGTGCCAGCAGTTTACCCCCGATTTGGGGGGAGGACAATGAGCAGTTCTTC. Translation: CASSLPPIWGEDNEQFF.

The chain has TRBV7-9 and TRBJ2-1; tentatively, D is TRBD1 (5 bases). Looked up from germline, CDR1 is SEHNR and CDR2 is FQNEAQ (reference sequence). CDR3 length equals 15 residues. Trimming took off 5 bases at V and 6 bases at J, with 17 bases between the two ends. CDR3 sequence: CASSPVTRRGNEQFF. The CDR3 nucleotides read TGTGCCAGCAGCCCCGTTACCCGTAGGGGCAATGAGCAGTTCTTC. Using reference TRBV7-9 and TRBJ2-1 for the parts outside the CDR3, the full variable domain is DTGVSQNPRHKITKRGQNVTFRCDPISEHNRLYWYRQTLGQGPEFLTYFQNEAQLEKSRLLSDRFSAERPKGSFSTLEIQRTEQGDSAMYLCASSPVTRRGNEQFFGPGTRLTVL.

This sequence joins TRBV7-9 and TRBJ2-7; the D is unclear. CDR3 length: 13 residues. Germline values: CDR1 SEHNR, CDR2 FQNEAQ (reference sequence). V lost 0 bases and J 2 bases, leaving 5 bases between the germline ends. The CDR3 region has the DNA TGTGCCAGCAGCTTAGCGTCCCCCTACGAGCAGTACTTC. Translated, it gives CASSLASPYEQYF.

The chain links TRBV11-3 to TRBJ2-1; a weak D match, TRBD2 (7 bases). The CDR3 spans 15 residues. CDR1 is SGHNT, CDR2 YENEEA, per germline. Trimming removed 5 bases at V and 0 bases at J, with 11 bases between. CDR3 in DNA: TGTGCCAGCAGCAAGGGGGGGATCTCCTACAATGAGCAGTTCTTC. Amino acid sequence: CASSKGGISYNEQFF.

This sequence joins TRBV5-1 and TRBJ1-2, with D maybe TRBD1 (5 bases). The length of the CDR3 is 13 residues. Deletions cut 4 bases from V and 7 bases from J, with 14 bases between. Germline-derived CDR1 and CDR2 are SGHRS and YFSETQ. The chain's CDR3 is CASSLSGALGYTF. In nucleotides, the CDR3 is TGCGCCAGCAGCCTGAGTGGGGCCCTTGGCTACACCTTC. The entire variable domain, with the rest obtained from reference TRBV5-1 and TRBJ1-2, is as follows: KAGVTQTPRYLIKTRGQQVTLSCSPISGHRSVSWYQQTPGQGLQFLFEYFSETQRNKGNFPGRFSGRQFSNSRSEMNVSTLELGDSALYLCASSLSGALGYTFGSGTRLTVV.

The chain is built from TRBV28 and TRBJ2-7; 7 bases fit TRBD1. J lost 2 bases, V lost 5 bases, and 9 bases had no gene match. Per the germline V gene, CDR1 is MDHEN and CDR2 is SYDVKM. The CDR3 is 15 residues long. CDR3 sequence reads: CASSLTGVMAYEQYF. The CDR3 DNA follows: TGTGCCAGCAGTCTCACAGGGGTGATGGCCTACGAGCAGTACTTC.